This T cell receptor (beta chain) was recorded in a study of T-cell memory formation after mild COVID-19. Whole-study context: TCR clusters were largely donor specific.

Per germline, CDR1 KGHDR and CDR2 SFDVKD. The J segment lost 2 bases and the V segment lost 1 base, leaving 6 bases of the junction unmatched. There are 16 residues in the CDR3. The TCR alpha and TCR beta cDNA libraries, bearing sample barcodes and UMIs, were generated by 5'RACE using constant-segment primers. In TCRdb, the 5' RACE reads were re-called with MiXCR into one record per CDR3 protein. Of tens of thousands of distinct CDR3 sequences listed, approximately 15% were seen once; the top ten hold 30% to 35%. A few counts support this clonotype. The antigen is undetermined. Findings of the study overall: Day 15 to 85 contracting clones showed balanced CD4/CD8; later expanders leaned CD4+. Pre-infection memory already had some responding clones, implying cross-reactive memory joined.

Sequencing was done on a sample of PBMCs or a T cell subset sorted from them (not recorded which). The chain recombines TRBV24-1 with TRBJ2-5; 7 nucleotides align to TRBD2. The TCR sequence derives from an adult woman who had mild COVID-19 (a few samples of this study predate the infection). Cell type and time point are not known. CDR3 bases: TGTGCCACCAGTGATTTTAAGGCTAGCGGTCAAGAGACCCAGTACTTC. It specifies CATSDFKASGQETQYF.